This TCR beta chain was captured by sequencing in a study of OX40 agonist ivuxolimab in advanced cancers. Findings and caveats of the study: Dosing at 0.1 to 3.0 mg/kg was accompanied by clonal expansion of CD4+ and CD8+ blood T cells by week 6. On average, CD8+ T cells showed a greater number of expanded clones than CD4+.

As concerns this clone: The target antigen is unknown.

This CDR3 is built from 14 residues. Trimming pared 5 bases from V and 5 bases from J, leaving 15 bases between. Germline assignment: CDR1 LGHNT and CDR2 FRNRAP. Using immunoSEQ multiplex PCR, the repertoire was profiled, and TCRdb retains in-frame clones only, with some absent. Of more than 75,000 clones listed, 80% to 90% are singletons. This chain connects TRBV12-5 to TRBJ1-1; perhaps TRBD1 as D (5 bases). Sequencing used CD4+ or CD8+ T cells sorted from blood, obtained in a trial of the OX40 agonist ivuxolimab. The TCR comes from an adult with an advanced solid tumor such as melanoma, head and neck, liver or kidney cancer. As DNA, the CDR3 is TGTGCTAGTGGTACTCCGGGACTTGGAACTGAAGCTTTCTTT. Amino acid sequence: CASGTPGLGTEAFF.